One sample yielded the 25 T cell receptor beta chains listed below, sequenced in a study of cytomegalovirus exposure and HLA in healthy donors. PCR involved 60 Vbeta and 13 Jbeta primers. Libraries were prepared by immunoSEQ multiplex PCR; TCRdb keeps only in-frame clonotypes and omits some of them. The data show around 130,000 clones, with 74% seen just once and approximately 6.3% held by the top ten. The sequencing input was PBMCs. Receptor source: a man in his forties in good health and CMV-seropositive.

This clone occurred once. This chain connects TRBV19 to TRBJ1-5; TRBD1 agrees at 9 bases. This CDR3 has 16 residues. Germline-derived CDR1 and CDR2 are LNHDA and SQIVND (reference sequence). Germline trimming cut 3 bases from V and 7 bases from J; bases unmatched to any gene: 10. The CDR3 DNA follows: TGTGCCAGTAGTATGGGGACAGGGTTAGCTGGACAGCCCCAGCATTTT. Its translation: CASSMGTGLAGQPQHF.

The chain joins TRBV5-1 to TRBJ2-1, with D perhaps TRBD2 (7 bases). CDR3 length: 15 amino acids. CDR1 is SGHRS, CDR2 YFSETQ, per germline. Trimming removed 2 bases at V and 7 bases at J, with 16 bases between. In DNA form, the CDR3 reads TGCGCCAGCAGCTTCGAGGGGGGGCCGGGAAATGAGCAGTTCTTC. Protein: CASSFEGGPGNEQFF.

V is TRBV6-6 and J is TRBJ1-1; tentative D call: TRBD1 (6 bases). CDR3 length equals 14 residues. CDR1 is MNHNY and CDR2 is SVGAGI in the germline V gene (reference sequence). Trimming shortened V by 5 bases and J by 2 bases, and 12 bases separated the two germline ends. The CDR3 region is CASSHEGVNTEAFF. As DNA, the CDR3 is TGTGCCAGCAGTCATGAGGGGGTAAACACTGAAGCTTTCTTT.

The chain recombines TRBV10-3 with TRBJ2-2, with D perhaps matching TRBD2 (6 bases). V was pared by 3 bases and J by 2 bases, with 10 bases between. The CDR3 extends over 15 amino acids. Germline CDR1 reads ENHRY; CDR2 reads SYGVKD. The CDR3 sequence: CAISEVGGNTGELFF. CDR3 coding DNA: TGTGCCATCAGTGAAGTGGGGGGAAACACCGGGGAGCTGTTTTTT.

The table lists this clone with a few counts. The chain combines TRBV5-8 with TRBJ1-4, with 7 bases identical to TRBD1. The CDR3 totals 15 residues. Trimming at V came to 4 bases and at J to 4 bases, leaving 7 bases not matched to a gene. Germline V gives CDR1 SGHTS, CDR2 YDEGEE. CDR3 protein: CASSARQGLNEKLFF. CDR3 sequence (DNA): TGTGCCAGCAGCGCACGACAGGGACTTAATGAAAAACTGTTTTTT.

This chain uses TRBV7-9 with TRBJ2-5, with 8 bases matching TRBD1. J lost 2 bases, V lost 4 bases, and 6 bases had no gene match. Germline V lookup: CDR1 SEHNR, CDR2 FQNEAQ (reference sequence). The CDR3 contains 15 residues. CDR3 sequence: CASSSTGAPQETQYF. The CDR3 DNA is TGTGCCAGCAGCTCGACAGGGGCCCCGCAAGAGACCCAGTACTTC.

This chain connects TRBV6-5 to TRBJ1-5; D not resolved. The CDR3 has 14 residues. Germline V gives CDR1 MNHEY, CDR2 SVGAGI. Trimming pared 2 bases from V and 3 bases from J, leaving 8 bases between. CDR3 residues: CASSYRGSNQPQHF. CDR3 DNA: TGTGCCAGCAGTTACCGGGGATCCAATCAGCCCCAGCATTTT.

The chain is built from TRBV7-8 and TRBJ1-1, with TRBD1 as a possible D gene (5 bases). Germline V gives CDR1 SGHVS, CDR2 FQNEAQ. Trimming left V 3 bases short and J 0 bases short, with 8 bases between. This CDR3 region has 14 residues. CDR3 sequence: CASSLTVMNTEAFF. CDR3 in DNA: TGTGCCAGCAGCTTGACAGTGATGAACACTGAAGCTTTCTTT.

The chain joins TRBV27 to TRBJ1-5; D is unclear. Germline V CDR1 and CDR2: MNHEY, SMNVEV (reference sequence). The V and J ends lost 2 bases and 8 bases respectively, with 13 bases between them. CDR3 length: 14 amino acids. CDR3 amino acids: CASSLEGGGKPQHF. The CDR3 DNA reads as TGTGCCAGCAGTTTAGAGGGCGGCGGGAAGCCCCAGCATTTT.

The chain carries TRBV6-5 and TRBJ2-7, with 12 bases identical to TRBD2. Germline CDR1 reads MNHEY; CDR2 reads SVGAGI. The V and J ends lost 6 bases and 5 bases, in that order; junction bases with no gene match: 8. This CDR3 is built from 15 residues. CDR3 bases: TGTGCCAGCAGACGGAGACTAGCGGGGGAACACGAGCAGTACTTC. This gives the protein CASRRRLAGEHEQYF.

This clone is a singleton in its sample. V usage is TRBV5-1 and J usage is TRBJ2-7; a possible D gene is TRBD1 (6 bases). Trimming took 0 bases from V and 3 from J, leaving 10 bases between them. Germline V gene sequence: CDR1 SGHRS, CDR2 YFSETQ. The CDR3 runs to 14 residues. The CDR3 protein is CASSLGLGGYEQYF. The CDR3, as DNA: TGCGCCAGCAGCTTGGGCTTAGGGGGCTACGAGCAGTACTTC.

The rearrangement links TRBV5-1 to TRBJ2-5, with unresolved D. The CDR3 has 12 residues. V lost 5 bases and J lost 3, with 8 bases in between. In germline, CDR1 is SGHRS, CDR2 YFSETQ. The CDR3 DNA is TGCGCCAGCAGTGTTGAGGAAGAGACCCAGTACTTC. It translates to CASSVEEETQYF.

The CDR3 reads CASTRNTDRKNTEAFF. The CDR3 bases are TGCGCCAGCACTAGAAACACCGACAGAAAGAACACTGAAGCTTTCTTT. V usage is TRBV5-1 and J usage is TRBJ1-1, with D possibly TRBD1 on 5 matching bases. This CDR3 comprises 16 residues. The germline gives CDR1 SGHRS, CDR2 YFSETQ. With 6 bases removed from V and 1 base from J, the gap between germline ends came to 19 bases.

This clone was seen a single time. This chain joins TRBV2 and TRBJ2-5; D perhaps matches TRBD2 (6 bases). Germline values: CDR1 SNHLY, CDR2 FYNNEI. The V end was cut by 7 bases, the J end by 4 bases, with 22 bases between. The CDR3 extends over 16 amino acids. The CDR3, as DNA: TGTGCCAGCATTTGGGGCGGGGCTGACACGGGAGAGACCCAGTACTTC. Encoded protein: CASIWGGADTGETQYF.

The V call is TRBV18, the J call TRBJ1-4; TRBD1 aligns across 9 bases. The CDR3 runs 14 residues. CDR1 and CDR2 (germline): KGHSH, LQKENI. Trimming removed 6 bases from V and 8 bases from J; junction bases left unmatched: 7. This chain's CDR3 is CASSSDRGIEKLFF. CDR3 DNA sequence: TGTGCCAGCTCGTCGGACAGGGGAATCGAAAAACTGTTTTTT.

The V call is TRBV7-8, the J call TRBJ1-5; maybe TRBD1 (5 bases). Germline CDR1 and CDR2: SGHVS and FQNEAQ. With 5 bases removed from V and 3 bases from J, the gap between germline ends came to 11 bases. CDR3 length: 14 residues. The CDR3 sequence is CASSAARANQPQHF. In nucleotides, the CDR3 is TGTGCCAGCAGCGCAGCCAGGGCCAATCAGCCCCAGCATTTT.

This clone appeared a few times. The chain links TRBV27 to TRBJ1-1; D gene uncertain. The CDR3 covers 15 residues. In germline, CDR1 is MNHEY, CDR2 SMNVEV (reference sequence). Trimming removed 3 bases from V and 0 bases from J, with 11 bases in between. The CDR3 here is CASSFTDTMNTEAFF. The CDR3 DNA follows: TGTGCCAGCAGTTTCACAGACACCATGAACACTGAAGCTTTCTTT.

The chain couples TRBV27 to TRBJ2-7, with 13 bases fitting TRBD2. V trimming: 4 bases; J trimming: 6 bases; junction bases outside the gene matches: 9. The CDR3 extends over 16 amino acids. Germline CDR1 MNHEY, CDR2 SMNVEV (reference sequence). The chain's CDR3 is CASSSPWTSGRIEQYF. The CDR3 DNA reads TGTGCCAGCAGTTCCCCTTGGACTAGCGGGAGAATCGAGCAGTACTTC.

This chain joins TRBV6-5 and TRBJ2-7, with 7 bases aligning to TRBD1. The CDR3 consists of 16 residues. Per germline, CDR1 MNHEY and CDR2 SVGAGI. Trimming removed 2 bases from V and 2 bases from J; junction bases left unmatched: 9. The CDR3 spells CASSYRSGQPPYEQYF. CDR3 nucleotides: TGTGCCAGCAGTTACAGATCGGGACAGCCCCCCTACGAGCAGTACTTC.

The table lists this clone with a count of one. The chain combines TRBV30 with TRBJ1-2; tentatively, D is TRBD1 (6 bases). The CDR3 covers 11 residues. Trimming took 1 base from V and 8 from J, leaving 8 bases between them. Germline-derived CDR1 and CDR2 are GTSNPN and SVGIG (reference sequence). The CDR3 region has the DNA TGTGCCTGGAGTGGGGGGGGCGGCTACACCTTC. It encodes CAWSGGGGYTF.

The chain employs TRBV9 and TRBJ2-7; perhaps TRBD1 as D (5 bases). The V gene's germline CDR1 is SGDLS and CDR2 YYNGEE. V lost 0 bases, J lost 2 bases, and 9 bases lay in between. The CDR3 consists of 14 residues. This chain's CDR3 is CASSVGDRPYEQYF. The CDR3 nucleotides are TGTGCCAGCAGCGTAGGAGACAGACCCTACGAGCAGTACTTC.

Only a few counts were recorded for this clone. V and J are TRBV2 and TRBJ2-7; no clear D. Germline-derived CDR1 and CDR2 are SNHLY and FYNNEI. This CDR3 is 11 amino acids long. Deletions cut 6 bases from V and 6 bases from J, with 9 bases between. DNA for the CDR3: TGTGCCAGCAGGAGGAGTGGCGAGCAGTACTTC. Encoded protein: CASRRSGEQYF.

This chain connects TRBV28 to TRBJ1-4; D may be TRBD1 (6 bases). CDR1 and CDR2 (germline): MDHEN, SYDVKM. Trimming took off 3 bases at V and 8 bases at J, with 10 bases between the two ends. This CDR3 is built from 13 residues. Here the CDR3 DNA reads TGTGCCAGCAGTTTTGGGAGGGGGGAAAAACTGTTTTTT. Residues: CASSFGRGEKLFF.

The rearrangement joins TRBV6-5 to TRBJ2-5; D not resolved. Germline-derived CDR1 and CDR2 are MNHEY and SVGAGI. Trimming took 0 bases from V and 1 from J, leaving 6 bases between them. There are 14 residues in the CDR3. CDR3 amino acids: CASSYSSFQETQYF. CDR3 coding DNA: TGTGCCAGCAGTTACTCGTCCTTCCAAGAGACCCAGTACTTC.

This sequence joins TRBV18 and TRBJ1-2; weak D call: TRBD1 (6 bases). V shed 2 bases and J shed 2 bases, with 12 bases lying between them. The CDR3 sequence is 15 residues long. Germline V CDR1 and CDR2: KGHSH, LQKENI. CDR3 in amino acids: CASSPLTGANYGYTF. CDR3 nucleotide sequence: TGTGCCAGCTCACCATTGACAGGAGCCAACTATGGCTACACCTTC.